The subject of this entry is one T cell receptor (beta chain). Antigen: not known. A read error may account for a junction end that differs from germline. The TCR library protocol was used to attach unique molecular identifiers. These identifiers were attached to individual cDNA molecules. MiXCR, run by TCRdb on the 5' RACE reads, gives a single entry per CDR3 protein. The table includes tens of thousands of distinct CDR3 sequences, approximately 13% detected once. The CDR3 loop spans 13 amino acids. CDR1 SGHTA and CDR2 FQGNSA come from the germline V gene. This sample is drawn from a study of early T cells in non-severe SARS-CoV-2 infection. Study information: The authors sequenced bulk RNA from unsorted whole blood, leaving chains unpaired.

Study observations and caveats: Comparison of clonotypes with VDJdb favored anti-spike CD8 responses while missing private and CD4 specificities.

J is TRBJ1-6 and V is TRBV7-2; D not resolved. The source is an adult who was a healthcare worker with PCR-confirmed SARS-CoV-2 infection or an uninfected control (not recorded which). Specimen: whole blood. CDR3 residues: CASSLESYSPLHF. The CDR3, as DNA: TGTGCCAGCAGCTTAGAATCCTATTCGCCCCTCCACTTT.